The 30 T cell receptor beta chains reported below all come from one sample, sequenced in a study of cytomegalovirus exposure and HLA in healthy donors. Primers for the PCR totalled 60 Vbeta and 13 Jbeta. TCRdb's table, derived via immunoSEQ multiplex PCR, lists solely in-frame clones and lacks some. The table lists fewer than 250,000 clones, around four fifths of them singletons. The sequenced sample was PBMCs. Receptors were obtained from a man aged 40-50 years in good health and CMV-seropositive.

This chain uses TRBV9 with TRBJ2-2; D perhaps matches TRBD1 (5 bases). CDR1 and CDR2 (germline): SGDLS, YYNGEE. With 0 bases removed from V and 4 bases from J, the gap between germline ends came to 19 bases. The CDR3 spans 18 residues. The CDR3, as DNA: TGTGCCAGCAGCGTAGGAAGTGGGGCACCCTTAGGCACCGGGGAGCTGTTTTTT. Translating gives CASSVGSGAPLGTGELFF.

The chain has TRBV4-1 and TRBJ2-3; 8 bases are shared with TRBD2. CDR3 length equals 16 residues. Germline V gene sequence: CDR1 MGHRA, CDR2 YSYEKL. V lost 1 base and J lost 2; bases outside the gene matches: 5. This chain's CDR3 is CASSQGLAGDTDTQYF. In DNA, the CDR3 is TGCGCCAGCAGCCAAGGGCTAGCGGGTGACACAGATACGCAGTATTTT.

The chain couples TRBV7-6 to TRBJ1-2; the match to TRBD1 covers 9 bases. This CDR3 has 15 residues. Per the germline V gene, CDR1 is SGHVS and CDR2 is FNYEAQ. V dropped 4 bases and J dropped 4; count of bases not matched to a gene: 7. The CDR3 sequence is CASSSGQGSPYGYTF. The CDR3 nucleotides read TGTGCCAGCAGCTCCGGACAGGGGTCCCCCTATGGCTACACCTTC. The full variable domain, in which reference TRBV7-6 and TRBJ1-2 provide the parts outside the CDR3, is GAGVSQSPRYKVTKRGQDVALRCDPISGHVSLYWYRQALGQGPEFLTYFNYEAQQDKSGLPNDRFSAERPEGSISTLTIQRTEQRDSAMYRCASSSGQGSPYGYTFGSGTRLTVV.

The V call is TRBV6-5, the J call TRBJ1-4, with TRBD1 identical over 9 bases. Germline CDR1 and CDR2: MNHEY and SVGAGI. The trim removed 6 bases at V and 6 bases at J, leaving 8 bases unmatched. This CDR3 contains 15 residues. CDR3 loop: CASSLFGTGHEKLFF. As DNA, the CDR3 is TGTGCCAGCAGCCTGTTTGGGACAGGGCATGAAAAACTGTTTTTT.

This clone turned up a few times. The V call is TRBV18, the J call TRBJ2-1; TRBD2 agrees at 12 bases. The CDR3 spans 14 residues. V lost 6 bases and J lost 9; bases outside the gene matches: 6. Per the germline V gene, CDR1 is KGHSH and CDR2 is LQKENI. CDR3 DNA sequence: TGTGCCAGCTCCCTAGCGGGAGGGCAGGGTGAGCAGTTCTTC. This translates into CASSLAGGQGEQFF.

The V call is TRBV7-3, the J call TRBJ2-6; 7 bases are a match to TRBD2. Germline assignment: CDR1 SGHTA and CDR2 FQGTGA. The CDR3 length is 17 residues. V dropped 0 bases and J dropped 4; count of bases not matched to a gene: 6. CDR3 sequence: CASSLTGREYGANVLTF. The CDR3 DNA reads TGTGCCAGCAGCTTAACGGGGAGGGAATACGGGGCCAACGTCCTGACTTTC.

The chain couples TRBV4-3 to TRBJ2-5, with 11 nucleotides matching TRBD1. The assigned J gene may be wrong: the sequence end matches TRBJ2-7 better. Germline V CDR1 and CDR2: LGHNA, YSLEER. The CDR3 extends over 15 amino acids. This CDR3 is CASSQEWDRGYEQYF. In nucleotides, the CDR3 is TGCGCCAGCAGCCAAGAGTGGGACAGGGGGTACGAGCAGTACTTC.

Of note for this clone: The conserved final phenylalanine or tryptophan is absent from the CDR3, which likely points to a read error. It is unclear where the CDR3 begins or ends on the DNA, so no DNA is shown, and the CDR3 is as TCRdb lists it. This chain joins TRBV10-1 and TRBJ2-7; TRBD2 was called by the table and not checked on the DNA. Germline CDR1 is WNHNN and CDR2 is SYGVQD (reference sequence). The CDR3 is made up of 10 amino acids, end residues included. CDR3 loop: CASKPGKSPL.

The chain uses TRBV28 and TRBJ1-4; D is unresolved. This CDR3 contains 16 residues. The germline gives CDR1 MDHEN, CDR2 SYDVKM. With 3 bases removed from V and 3 bases from J, the gap between germline ends came to 14 bases. The DNA of the CDR3 is TGTGCCAGCAGTTTTGTGCCCTTAGAGGCTAATGAAAAACTGTTTTTT. This codes for CASSFVPLEANEKLFF.

The rearrangement links TRBV6-5 to TRBJ2-5, with TRBD1 matching 8 bases. CDR1 is MNHEY, CDR2 SVGAGI, per germline. This CDR3 spans 15 amino acids. After removal of 6 bases from V and 0 bases from J, the junction contained 6 bases not matched to a gene. The CDR3 sequence: CASRPGQGHQETQYF. CDR3 in DNA: TGTGCCAGCAGACCCGGACAGGGCCACCAAGAGACCCAGTACTTC.

The V and J genes are TRBV7-2 and TRBJ2-5; D gene uncertain. TRBJ2-7 explains the end of the DNA better; the J call may be wrong. CDR1 is SGHTA and CDR2 is FQGNSA in the germline V gene. This CDR3 has 14 residues. The CDR3 DNA is TGTGCCAGCAGCTCCGGGTTAGAATATTACGAGCAGTACTTC. Translating it yields CASSSGLEYYEQYF.

The chain employs TRBV5-1 and TRBJ1-2; maybe TRBD1 (5 bases). The germline V gene encodes CDR1 SGHRS and CDR2 YFSETQ. Trimming left V 4 bases short and J 6 bases short, with 16 bases between. The CDR3 loop spans 14 amino acids. The CDR3 sequence is CASSVRKGRDGYTF. The CDR3 DNA reads TGCGCCAGCAGCGTACGGAAGGGGAGGGATGGCTACACCTTC.

This rearrangement joins TRBV29-1 to TRBJ2-5, with 8 bases identical to TRBD1. Germline V gene lookup returns CDR1 SQVTM and CDR2 ANQGSEA. Trimming took 4 bases from V and 5 from J; bases not matched to a gene: 12. The CDR3 spans 15 residues. CDR3 in DNA: TGCAGCGTTGGTCGTTCTTCAGGGGGCGCGGAGACCCAGTACTTC. Its protein is CSVGRSSGGAETQYF.

This clone was found a few times. V and J are TRBV6-1 and TRBJ2-3, with TRBD2 identical over 7 bases. Germline CDR1 is MNHNS and CDR2 is SASEGT. This CDR3 spans 14 amino acids. Trimming cost V 9 bases and J 4 bases; bases outside gene matches: 10. CDR3 region: CASRDGLAADTQYF. CDR3 nucleotide sequence: TGTGCCAGTAGGGACGGGCTAGCGGCAGATACGCAGTATTTT.

The chain employs TRBV29-1 and TRBJ1-1; D not certain. Germline loops: CDR1 SQVTM, CDR2 ANQGSEA. The V and J ends lost 3 bases and 7 bases respectively, with 15 bases between them. The CDR3 has 13 residues. CDR3 nucleotides: TGCAGCGTTGAGGTGAGGGTCGGAGGTGAAGCTTTCTTT. Translation gives CSVEVRVGGEAFF.

The V gene is TRBV5-4, the J gene TRBJ1-1; possibly TRBD1 for D (5 bases). Germline values: CDR1 SGHNT, CDR2 YYREEE (reference sequence). Trimming left V 4 bases short and J 5 bases short, with 18 bases between. The CDR3 is made up of 15 amino acids. CDR3: CASSPAGGGRTEAFF. The CDR3 DNA follows: TGTGCCAGCAGCCCGGCTGGGGGAGGGCGGACTGAAGCTTTCTTT.

This sequence joins TRBV7-8 and TRBJ2-1, with TRBD2 matching 10 bases. After removal of 5 bases from V and 6 bases from J, the junction contained 7 bases not matched to a gene. The CDR3 is 15 residues long. The V gene's germline CDR1 is SGHVS and CDR2 FQNEAQ. CDR3 DNA: TGTGCCAGCAGCGACTCTAGCGGGAGACTCAATGAGCAGTTCTTC. Its translation: CASSDSSGRLNEQFF. The full variable domain, rest sourced from reference TRBV7-8 and TRBJ2-1, is GAGVSQSPRYKVAKRGQDVALRCDPISGHVSLFWYQQALGQGPEFLTYFQNEAQLDKSGLPSDRFFAERPEGSVSTLKIQRTQQEDSAVYLCASSDSSGRLNEQFFGPGTRLTVL.

The J gene is TRBJ2-1, the V gene TRBV19, with D tentatively TRBD1 (5 bases). Germline V gives CDR1 LNHDA, CDR2 SQIVND (reference sequence). V was shortened by 6 bases and J by 9 bases, with 15 bases between the two germline ends. This CDR3 is 13 amino acids long. CDR3 in DNA: TGTGCCAGTAGCGACTCAGGGCGTCGTGAGCAGTTCTTC. It specifies CASSDSGRREQFF.

The chain couples TRBV28 to TRBJ1-4; D is uncertain. The ends were cut back, 7 bases at V and 6 bases at J, with 9 bases in the middle. The V gene's germline CDR1 is MDHEN and CDR2 SYDVKM. The CDR3 length is 12 residues. The CDR3 nucleotides are TGTGCCAGCACCAGGTACGATGAAAAACTGTTTTTT. Encoded protein: CASTRYDEKLFF. The whole variable domain, filled in from reference TRBV28 and TRBJ1-4, reads DVKVTQSSRYLVKRTGEKVFLECVQDMDHENMFWYRQDPGLGLRLIYFSYDVKMKEKGDIPEGYSVSREKKERFSLILESASTNQTSMYLCASTRYDEKLFFGSGTQLSVL.

V gene TRBV9 combines with J gene TRBJ2-5; 7 bases agree with TRBD2. CDR1 SGDLS and CDR2 YYNGEE come from the germline V gene. The J segment lost 2 bases and the V segment lost 0 bases, leaving 10 bases of the junction unmatched. The CDR3 is made up of 17 amino acids. The CDR3 here is CASSVAQGGPPQETQYF. The CDR3 region has the DNA TGTGCCAGCAGCGTAGCCCAGGGAGGGCCGCCTCAAGAGACCCAGTACTTC.

This clone showed up just a few times. The rearrangement uses TRBV4-1 and TRBJ1-2; no reliable D call. Trimming cost V 0 bases and J 7 bases, with 15 bases left between them. Per the germline V gene, CDR1 is MGHRA and CDR2 is YSYEKL. This CDR3 is 15 amino acids long. The chain's CDR3 is CASSQDGSKRSGYTF. The CDR3 bases are TGCGCCAGCAGCCAAGACGGCAGTAAGAGGTCTGGCTACACCTTC.

V gene TRBV6-6 combines with J gene TRBJ2-7, with TRBD2 matching 14 bases. Germline CDR1 reads MNHNY; CDR2 reads SVGAGI (reference sequence). The CDR3 loop spans 16 amino acids. Trimming at V came to 2 bases and at J to 4 bases, leaving 4 bases not matched to a gene. CDR3 protein: CASSYGLAGGRYEQYF. The CDR3 DNA follows: TGTGCCAGCAGTTACGGACTAGCGGGAGGTCGGTACGAGCAGTACTTC.

The sample holds one count of this clone. This chain links TRBV14 with TRBJ1-1; D is undetermined. V was clipped by 2 bases and J by 1 base, with 8 bases between them. The CDR3 length is 14 residues. Per germline, CDR1 SGHDN and CDR2 FVKESK. The CDR3 region has the DNA TGTGCCAGCAGCCAAAGAGAGGGGAACACTGAAGCTTTCTTT. Translated: CASSQREGNTEAFF.

V usage is TRBV5-6 and J usage is TRBJ2-7; possibly TRBD2 for D (5 bases). The germline V gene has CDR1 SGHDT and CDR2 YYEEEE. This CDR3 has 13 residues. Between the trimmed V and J ends, which lost 3 bases and 1 base, there was a span of 8 bases. CDR3 nucleotide sequence: TGTGCCAGCAGCTGGACTGGATCCTACGAGCAGTACTTC. It codes for CASSWTGSYEQYF.

V gene TRBV9 combines with J gene TRBJ2-1, with TRBD2 matching 9 bases. The CDR3 length is 15 residues. The germline gives CDR1 SGDLS, CDR2 YYNGEE. V lost 2 bases to trimming and J lost 8 bases; unmatched junction nucleotides: 8. The CDR3 DNA reads as TGTGCCAGCAGCGTTGGGCTAGCGGGATCCCATGAGCAGTTCTTC. It codes for CASSVGLAGSHEQFF.

This clone came up once. The chain carries TRBV5-6 and TRBJ2-7, with 8 bases aligning to TRBD1. CDR1 is SGHDT and CDR2 is YYEEEE in the germline V gene. V was pared by 3 bases and J by 10 bases, with 3 bases of the junction left unmatched. The CDR3 has 11 amino acids. The CDR3 DNA reads TGTGCCAGCAGCTATGGACAGGGACAGTACTTC. This translates into CASSYGQGQYF.

V and J are TRBV13 and TRBJ2-7, with D possibly TRBD2 on 5 matching bases. The CDR3 sequence is 14 residues long. Between the trimmed V and J ends, which lost 5 bases and 2 bases, there was a span of 13 bases. Per germline, CDR1 PRHDT and CDR2 FYEKMQ (reference sequence). CDR3 DNA sequence: TGTGCCAGCAGCGACCGACTAAGGCCCTACGAGCAGTACTTC. Translation gives CASSDRLRPYEQYF.

This clone was counted a few times. V gene TRBV6-1 combines with J gene TRBJ2-1, with D possibly TRBD2 on 5 matching bases. With 3 bases removed from V and 0 bases from J, the gap between germline ends came to 15 bases. The CDR3 runs 17 residues. Looked up from germline, CDR1 is MNHNS and CDR2 is SASEGT. The CDR3 spells CASSDNGRGSSYNEQFF. In DNA form, the CDR3 reads TGTGCCAGCAGTGACAACGGACGGGGAAGCTCCTACAATGAGCAGTTCTTC.

This clone was picked up a small number of times. The sample contains more than one DNA sequence encoding this CDR3. The chain is built from TRBV5-1 and TRBJ2-7, with D possibly TRBD1 on 6 matching bases. V lost 2 bases and J lost 3, with 6 bases in between. The CDR3 runs 12 residues. CDR1 SGHRS and CDR2 YFSETQ come from the germline V gene. CDR3 sequence reads: CASSLQGYEQYF. Written as DNA, the CDR3 is TGCGCCAGCAGCTTACAGGGCTACGAGCAGTACTTC.

The chain carries TRBV29-1 and TRBJ2-7; TRBD2 matches 11 bases. In germline, CDR1 is SQVTM, CDR2 ANQGSEA. The CDR3 consists of 13 residues. V lost 7 bases, J lost 3 bases, and 5 bases stayed unmatched. The DNA for the CDR3 is TGCAGCGCTCACGGGACTAGCGGCTACGAGCAGTACTTC. It translates to CSAHGTSGYEQYF.